A selection of T cell receptor beta chains follows, all from one sample in a study of response to subunit inactivated influenza vaccine. TCRdb reprocessed the RT-PCR reads via MiXCR and lists one record per CDR3 protein. Of a few hundred thousand distinct CDR3 sequences detected, around 13% appear once; the ten largest clones hold around 10%. The material was PBMCs from blood, obtained 11 to 12 days after vaccination. Receptors were obtained from a man aged 45 to 65 who received an inactivated influenza vaccine. The CDR3 runs from the conserved cysteine through the conserved F or W. Each record gives: V gene, D gene, J gene, clone size, CDR3 DNA, CDR3 protein. D genes are given only for firm matches. For some rows the clone size is stated as once, few or many, or as a class when expanded; others skip it.

v_call: TRBV7-2
d_call: -
j_call: TRBJ1-3
clone_size: -
cdr3_nt: TGTGCCAGCAGCCGTCAGATCTCTGGAAACACCATATATTTT
cdr3_aa: CASSRQISGNTIYF

v_call: TRBV29-1
d_call: -
j_call: TRBJ2-4
clone_size: -
cdr3_nt: TGCAGCGTTGAAGATCCGGGTCCCTATAGCAACATTCAGTACTTC
cdr3_aa: CSVEDPGPYSNIQYF

v_call: TRBV5-1
d_call: -
j_call: TRBJ2-3
clone_size: -
cdr3_nt: TGCGCCAGCAGCTTGCGACGGACTACTAGCACAGATACGCAGTATTTT
cdr3_aa: CASSLRRTTSTDTQYF

v_call: TRBV5-1
d_call: -
j_call: TRBJ2-7
clone_size: -
cdr3_nt: TGCGCCAGCAGCCCCCCGACTGTGAGCTCCTACGAGCAGTACTTC
cdr3_aa: CASSPPTVSSYEQYF

v_call: TRBV3-1
d_call: TRBD1
j_call: TRBJ2-5
clone_size: many
cdr3_nt: TGTGCCAGCAGCGGGACAGGGGGCGTAGAGACCCAGTACTTC
cdr3_aa: CASSGTGGVETQYF

v_call: TRBV29-1
d_call: -
j_call: TRBJ2-5
clone_size: many
cdr3_nt: TGCAGCGTTGACATCCCAACAGGCCCCAGGGAGACCCAGTACTTC
cdr3_aa: CSVDIPTGPRETQYF

v_call: TRBV7-2
d_call: -
j_call: TRBJ2-2
clone_size: -
cdr3_nt: TGTGCCAGCAGCCCGGGCTTTGGAAACACCGGGGAGCTGTTTTTT
cdr3_aa: CASSPGFGNTGELFF

v_call: TRBV3-1
d_call: TRBD1
j_call: TRBJ1-1
clone_size: -
cdr3_nt: TGTGCCAGCAGCCTCCTTGCCGGGACAGGGGGGTTCACTGAAGCTTTCTTT
cdr3_aa: CASSLLAGTGGFTEAFF

v_call: TRBV6-5
d_call: -
j_call: TRBJ2-5
clone_size: -
cdr3_nt: TGTGCCAGCAGTTACTCTAATACCGTCCGGGGGACCCAGTACTTC
cdr3_aa: CASSYSNTVRGTQYF

v_call: TRBV7-9
d_call: TRBD1
j_call: TRBJ2-3
clone_size: few
cdr3_nt: TGTGCCAGCAGCCGAGACAGGGGGCAGTTCGCAGATACGCAGTATTTT
cdr3_aa: CASSRDRGQFADTQYF

v_call: TRBV2
d_call: TRBD2
j_call: TRBJ2-7
clone_size: -
cdr3_nt: TGTGCCAGCAGGAGCGGGGGGGCCCGGTACGAGCAGTACTTC
cdr3_aa: CASRSGGARYEQYF

v_call: TRBV6-5
d_call: TRBD2
j_call: TRBJ2-3
clone_size: few
cdr3_nt: TGTGCCAGCAGTTACAGCGGGACCACAGATACGCAGTATTTT
cdr3_aa: CASSYSGTTDTQYF

v_call: TRBV10-3
d_call: -
j_call: TRBJ2-5
clone_size: -
cdr3_nt: TGTGCCATCAGTGATGGACAAGAGACCCAGTACTTC
cdr3_aa: CAISDGQETQYF

v_call: TRBV5-1
d_call: TRBD1
j_call: TRBJ2-5
clone_size: few
cdr3_nt: TGCGCCAGCAGCGGACAGGGGGTCGAGACCCAGTACTTC
cdr3_aa: CASSGQGVETQYF

v_call: TRBV6-5
d_call: TRBD1
j_call: TRBJ2-2
clone_size: -
cdr3_nt: TGTGCCAGCAGTTACCCTGGACAGGCGAACACCGGGGAGCTGTTTTTT
cdr3_aa: CASSYPGQANTGELFF

v_call: TRBV24-1
d_call: -
j_call: TRBJ2-2
clone_size: few
cdr3_nt: TGTGCCACCTCGGCGACGGGAAGGGTCACCGGGGAGCTGTTTTTT
cdr3_aa: CATSATGRVTGELFF

v_call: TRBV7-3
d_call: -
j_call: TRBJ2-7
clone_size: -
cdr3_nt: TGTGCCAGCAGCTTAATAGCAGGGCCCTACGAGCAGTACTTC
cdr3_aa: CASSLIAGPYEQYF

v_call: TRBV5-1
d_call: -
j_call: TRBJ2-5
clone_size: -
cdr3_nt: TGCGCCAGCAGCTTGGCCCCACTAGGGGAGACCCAGTACTTC
cdr3_aa: CASSLAPLGETQYF

v_call: TRBV20-1
d_call: -
j_call: TRBJ2-3
clone_size: many
cdr3_nt: TGCAGTGCTAAAGCGACTAGCACAGATACGCAGTATTTT
cdr3_aa: CSAKATSTDTQYF

v_call: TRBV15
d_call: -
j_call: TRBJ2-7
clone_size: -
cdr3_nt: TGTGCCACCAGCAGGGAAAAAGCTAGCGCCTACGAGCAGTACTTC
cdr3_aa: CATSREKASAYEQYF

v_call: TRBV12-3/TRBV12-4
d_call: -
j_call: TRBJ2-7
clone_size: few
cdr3_nt: TGTGCCAGCAGTTTACACCAAGCCTACGAGCAGTACTTC
cdr3_aa: CASSLHQAYEQYF

v_call: TRBV19
d_call: -
j_call: TRBJ2-4
clone_size: many
cdr3_nt: TGTGCCAGTAGTCCTCAGGGGCTAGCCAAAAACATTCAGTACTTC
cdr3_aa: CASSPQGLAKNIQYF

v_call: TRBV5-5
d_call: -
j_call: TRBJ2-3
clone_size: few
cdr3_nt: TGTGCCAGCAGCTTGGCCACTAGTAGGGCCACAGATACGCAGTATTTT
cdr3_aa: CASSLATSRATDTQYF

v_call: TRBV2
d_call: TRBD2
j_call: TRBJ2-7
clone_size: -
cdr3_nt: TGTGCCATGTTAGCGGGGGGCGTCTCCTACGAGCAGTACTTC
cdr3_aa: CAMLAGGVSYEQYF

v_call: TRBV7-8
d_call: -
j_call: TRBJ2-7
clone_size: -
cdr3_nt: TGTGCCAGCAGCTTACGCGTCAGAAGATCCTACGAGCAGTACTTC
cdr3_aa: CASSLRVRRSYEQYF

v_call: TRBV21-1
d_call: -
j_call: TRBJ2-1
clone_size: few
cdr3_nt: TGTGCCAGCAGCAAAGGGGTCGAGCGGGAGATCGTTCATGAGCAGTTCTTC
cdr3_aa: CASSKGVEREIVHEQFF

v_call: TRBV4-2
d_call: TRBD2
j_call: TRBJ2-1
clone_size: -
cdr3_nt: TGTGCCAGCAGCCAAGAGACTAGCGGCTCCTACAATGAGCAGTTCTTC
cdr3_aa: CASSQETSGSYNEQFF

v_call: TRBV3-1
d_call: -
j_call: TRBJ1-6
clone_size: -
cdr3_nt: TGTGCCAGCAGCCAAGATGGCCATTTACTCCTCCACTTT
cdr3_aa: CASSQDGHLLLHF

v_call: TRBV6-1
d_call: -
j_call: TRBJ2-2
clone_size: -
cdr3_nt: TGTGCCAGCAATGACCGGGTGGGGGGGCAGAGCGGGGAGCTGTTTTTT
cdr3_aa: CASNDRVGGQSGELFF

v_call: TRBV5-1
d_call: TRBD2
j_call: TRBJ2-5
clone_size: many
cdr3_nt: TGCGCCAGCAGCTTGGGAACGAGCGGGGATGGGCAAGAGACCCAGTACTTC
cdr3_aa: CASSLGTSGDGQETQYF

v_call: TRBV7-2
d_call: -
j_call: TRBJ1-2
clone_size: few
cdr3_nt: TGTGCCAGCAGCCGGGACGGCCTGGGAGGCTACACCTTC
cdr3_aa: CASSRDGLGGYTF

v_call: TRBV30
d_call: -
j_call: TRBJ1-1
clone_size: -
cdr3_nt: TGTGCCTGGAGTGTACGCTCTTGGGGTACTGAAGCTTTCTTT
cdr3_aa: CAWSVRSWGTEAFF

v_call: TRBV9
d_call: -
j_call: TRBJ2-2
clone_size: many
cdr3_nt: TGTGCCAGCAGCGCTGGGACCACGAACACCGGGGAGCTGTTTTTT
cdr3_aa: CASSAGTTNTGELFF

v_call: TRBV7-2
d_call: -
j_call: TRBJ2-5
clone_size: -
cdr3_nt: TGTGCCAGCAGCCCCAGATATGGCTATCCAGGGGAGACCCAGTACTTC
cdr3_aa: CASSPRYGYPGETQYF

v_call: TRBV4-1
d_call: TRBD1
j_call: TRBJ1-1
clone_size: -
cdr3_nt: TGCGCCAGCAGCCAACGACGACAGGGGCGAGGGGACACTGAAGCTTTCTTT
cdr3_aa: CASSQRRQGRGDTEAFF

v_call: TRBV20-1
d_call: -
j_call: TRBJ1-6
clone_size: -
cdr3_nt: TGCAGTGCTAGACGTAGGGATGGTTCACCCCTCCACTTT
cdr3_aa: CSARRRDGSPLHF

v_call: TRBV9
d_call: -
j_call: TRBJ1-5
clone_size: -
cdr3_nt: TGTGCCAGCAGCGTAGCCTCCAATCAGCCCCAGCATTTT
cdr3_aa: CASSVASNQPQHF

v_call: TRBV3-1
d_call: TRBD2
j_call: TRBJ2-7
clone_size: many
cdr3_nt: TGTGCCAGCAGCCCGAGCGGGAGCTCCGAGCAGTACTTC
cdr3_aa: CASSPSGSSEQYF

v_call: TRBV20-1
d_call: TRBD2
j_call: TRBJ2-2
clone_size: -
cdr3_nt: TGCAGTGTAGCGGGAGAAAACACCGGGGAGCTGTTTTTT
cdr3_aa: CSVAGENTGELFF

v_call: TRBV25-1
d_call: TRBD2
j_call: TRBJ2-4
clone_size: -
cdr3_nt: TGTGCCAGCAGTCCCTCACTAGCGGGAGGAAACATTCAGTACTTC
cdr3_aa: CASSPSLAGGNIQYF

v_call: TRBV7-2
d_call: TRBD1
j_call: TRBJ2-7
clone_size: few
cdr3_nt: TGTGCCAGCAGCCCGTGGGGACAGGGAAACGAGCAGTACTTC
cdr3_aa: CASSPWGQGNEQYF

v_call: TRBV7-2
d_call: -
j_call: TRBJ2-3
clone_size: many
cdr3_nt: TGCGCCAGCAGCTTTCCCGGCACAGATACGCAGTATTTT
cdr3_aa: CASSFPGTDTQYF

v_call: TRBV7-2
d_call: -
j_call: TRBJ2-7
clone_size: -
cdr3_nt: TGTGCCAGCAGCCTCGGACGCCGAGGAGAGCAGTACTTC
cdr3_aa: CASSLGRRGEQYF

v_call: TRBV29-1
d_call: TRBD2
j_call: TRBJ2-7
clone_size: -
cdr3_nt: TGCAGCGCCGGTATGGGGGGGGGATGGAAGCAGTACTTC
cdr3_aa: CSAGMGGGWKQYF

v_call: TRBV21-1
d_call: -
j_call: TRBJ1-6
clone_size: -
cdr3_nt: TGTGCCAGCAGCAAAACGGGACAATTAAGGTCCTATAATTCACCCCTCCACTTT
cdr3_aa: CASSKTGQLRSYNSPLHF

v_call: TRBV11-2
d_call: -
j_call: TRBJ2-5
clone_size: -
cdr3_nt: TGTGCCCGCAGCTTACCCGCGGCACTCCAAGAGACCCAGTACTTC
cdr3_aa: CARSLPAALQETQYF

v_call: TRBV5-1
d_call: -
j_call: TRBJ1-3
clone_size: few
cdr3_nt: TGCGCCAGCAGCTTGGGAGGCTCCGGGGACACCATATATTTT
cdr3_aa: CASSLGGSGDTIYF

v_call: TRBV6-5
d_call: -
j_call: TRBJ2-3
clone_size: few
cdr3_nt: TGTGCCAGCAGTTACGAAGCTACCAGCACAGATACGCAGTATTTT
cdr3_aa: CASSYEATSTDTQYF

v_call: TRBV7-2
d_call: TRBD2
j_call: TRBJ2-1
clone_size: -
cdr3_nt: TGTGCCAGCAGCTTAGTCCCACTAGCGGGAGGTGAGCAGTTCTTC
cdr3_aa: CASSLVPLAGGEQFF

v_call: TRBV7-9
d_call: -
j_call: TRBJ1-5
clone_size: -
cdr3_nt: TGTGCCAGCAGCCCATTGCGGGGGTCGCAGCCCCAGCATTTT
cdr3_aa: CASSPLRGSQPQHF

v_call: TRBV5-1
d_call: -
j_call: TRBJ1-1
clone_size: -
cdr3_nt: TGCGCCAGCAGCCCCGAGCGTCCTTCTTACACTGAAGCTTTCTTT
cdr3_aa: CASSPERPSYTEAFF

v_call: TRBV12-3/TRBV12-4
d_call: -
j_call: TRBJ2-7
clone_size: -
cdr3_nt: TGTGCCAGCTCCACGCTCCCCTACGAGCAGTACTTC
cdr3_aa: CASSTLPYEQYF

v_call: TRBV3-1
d_call: TRBD2
j_call: TRBJ2-1
clone_size: few
cdr3_nt: TGTGCCAGCAGCCGCCTAGCGGGAGTTCCTGATGAGCAGTTCTTC
cdr3_aa: CASSRLAGVPDEQFF

v_call: TRBV4-3
d_call: -
j_call: TRBJ1-1
clone_size: -
cdr3_nt: TGCGCCAGCAGCCAAGAAGAATGGGGGTTCTCGAACACTGAAGCTTTCTTT
cdr3_aa: CASSQEEWGFSNTEAFF

v_call: TRBV20-1
d_call: -
j_call: TRBJ2-3
clone_size: -
cdr3_nt: TGCAGTGCTAGAGATCGGAGTGGGCCAGATACGCAGTATTTT
cdr3_aa: CSARDRSGPDTQYF

v_call: TRBV20-1
d_call: -
j_call: TRBJ1-1
clone_size: -
cdr3_nt: TGCAGTGCTAGATTTAAGGGCGTGAACACTGAAGCTTTCTTT
cdr3_aa: CSARFKGVNTEAFF

v_call: TRBV6-1
d_call: TRBD1
j_call: TRBJ2-2
clone_size: few
cdr3_nt: TGTGCCAGCAGTCGACGGACAGGGCTGAACACCGGGGAGCTGTTTTTT
cdr3_aa: CASSRRTGLNTGELFF